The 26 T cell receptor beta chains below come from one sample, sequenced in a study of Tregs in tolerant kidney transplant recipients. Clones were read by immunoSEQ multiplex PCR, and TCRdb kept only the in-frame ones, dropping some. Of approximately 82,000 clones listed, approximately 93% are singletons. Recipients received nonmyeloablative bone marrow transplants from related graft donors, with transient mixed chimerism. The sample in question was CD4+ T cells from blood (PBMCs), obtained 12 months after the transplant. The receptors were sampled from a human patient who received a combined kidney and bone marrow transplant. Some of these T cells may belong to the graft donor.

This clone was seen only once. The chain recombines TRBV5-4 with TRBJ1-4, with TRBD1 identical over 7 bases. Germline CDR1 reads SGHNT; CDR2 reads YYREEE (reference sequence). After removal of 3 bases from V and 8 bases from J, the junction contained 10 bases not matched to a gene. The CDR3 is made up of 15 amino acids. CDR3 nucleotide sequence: TGTGCCAGCAGCTCCTACAAGGGGGCGGGCGAAAAACTGTTTTTT. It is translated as CASSSYKGAGEKLFF.

CDR3: CASSMGQRVFYGYTF. The DNA of the CDR3 is TGTGCCAGTAGTATGGGGCAGCGAGTATTCTATGGCTACACCTTC. This chain connects TRBV19 to TRBJ1-2; possible D gene TRBD1, 5 bases. CDR3 length: 15 amino acids. In germline, CDR1 is LNHDA, CDR2 SQIVND (reference sequence). V lost 3 bases and J lost 4, with 15 bases in between.

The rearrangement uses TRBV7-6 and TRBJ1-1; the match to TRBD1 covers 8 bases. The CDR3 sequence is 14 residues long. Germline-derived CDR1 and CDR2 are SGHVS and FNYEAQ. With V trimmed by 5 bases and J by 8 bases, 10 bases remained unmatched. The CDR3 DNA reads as TGTGCCAGCAGCCTATCCGGACAGGGAGGAGAAGCTTTCTTT. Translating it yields CASSLSGQGGEAFF. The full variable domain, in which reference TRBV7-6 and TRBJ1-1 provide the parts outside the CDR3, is GAGVSQSPRYKVTKRGQDVALRCDPISGHVSLYWYRQALGQGPEFLTYFNYEAQQDKSGLPNDRFSAERPEGSISTLTIQRTEQRDSAMYRCASSLSGQGGEAFFGQGTRLTVV.

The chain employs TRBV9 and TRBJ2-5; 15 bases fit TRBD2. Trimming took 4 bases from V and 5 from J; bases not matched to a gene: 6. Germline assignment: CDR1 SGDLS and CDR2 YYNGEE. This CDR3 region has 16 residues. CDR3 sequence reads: CASSPRTSGGGETQYF. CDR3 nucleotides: TGTGCCAGCAGCCCCCGGACTAGCGGGGGGGGTGAGACCCAGTACTTC.

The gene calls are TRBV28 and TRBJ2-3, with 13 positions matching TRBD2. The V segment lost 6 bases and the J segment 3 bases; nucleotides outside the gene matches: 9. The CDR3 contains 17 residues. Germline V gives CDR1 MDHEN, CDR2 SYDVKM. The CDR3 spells CASRSGLAGKVTDTQYF. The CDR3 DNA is TGTGCCAGCAGGTCGGGACTAGCGGGGAAGGTTACAGATACGCAGTATTTT.

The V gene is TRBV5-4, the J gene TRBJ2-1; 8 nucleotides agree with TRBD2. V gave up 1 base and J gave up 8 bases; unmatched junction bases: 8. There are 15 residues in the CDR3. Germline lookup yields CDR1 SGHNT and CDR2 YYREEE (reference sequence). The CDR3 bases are TGTGCCAGCAGCTTGCAGGGCGGGAGGCGGGATGAGCAGTTCTTC. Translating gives CASSLQGGRRDEQFF. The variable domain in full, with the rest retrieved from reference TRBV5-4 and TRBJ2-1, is ETGVTQSPTHLIKTRGQQVTLRCSSQSGHNTVSWYQQALGQGPQFIFQYYREEENGRGNFPPRFSGLQFPNYSSELNVNALELDDSALYLCASSLQGGRRDEQFFGPGTRLTVL.

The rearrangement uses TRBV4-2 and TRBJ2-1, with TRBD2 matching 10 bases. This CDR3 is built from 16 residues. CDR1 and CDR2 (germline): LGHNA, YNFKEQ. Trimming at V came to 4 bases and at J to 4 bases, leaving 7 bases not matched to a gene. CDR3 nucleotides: TGTGCCAGCAGCCCCTCTAGCGGGGGAGTATACAATGAGCAGTTCTTC. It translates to CASSPSSGGVYNEQFF.

The CDR3 coding sequence is TGCGCCAGCAGCTTGCGGGTACAAAGGGGGGGAAATGAAAAACTGTTTTTT. Protein sequence: CASSLRVQRGGNEKLFF. The chain combines TRBV5-1 with TRBJ1-4, with a possible D match to TRBD1 (6 bases). The germline CDR1 and CDR2 sequences are SGHRS and YFSETQ. This CDR3 has 17 amino acids. V lost 1 base and J 5 bases, leaving 18 bases between the germline ends.

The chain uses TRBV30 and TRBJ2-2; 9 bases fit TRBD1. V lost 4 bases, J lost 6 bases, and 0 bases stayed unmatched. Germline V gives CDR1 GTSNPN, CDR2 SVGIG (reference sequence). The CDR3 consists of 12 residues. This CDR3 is CAWNRGPGELFF. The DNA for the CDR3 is TGTGCCTGGAACAGGGGGCCCGGGGAGCTGTTTTTT.

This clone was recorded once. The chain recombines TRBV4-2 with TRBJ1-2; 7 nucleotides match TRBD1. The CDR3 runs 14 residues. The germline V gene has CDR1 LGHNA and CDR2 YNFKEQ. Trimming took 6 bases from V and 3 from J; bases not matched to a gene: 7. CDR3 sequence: CASSRTGSYYGYTF. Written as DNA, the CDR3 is TGTGCCAGCAGTCGGACAGGTTCTTACTATGGCTACACCTTC.

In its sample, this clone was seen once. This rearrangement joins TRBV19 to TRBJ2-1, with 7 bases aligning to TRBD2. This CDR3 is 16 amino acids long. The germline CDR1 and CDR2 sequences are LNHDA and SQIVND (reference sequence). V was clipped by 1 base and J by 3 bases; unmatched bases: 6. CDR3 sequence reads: CASSIAGGRGYNEQFF. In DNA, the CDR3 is TGTGCCAGTAGTATAGCGGGAGGACGGGGCTACAATGAGCAGTTCTTC.

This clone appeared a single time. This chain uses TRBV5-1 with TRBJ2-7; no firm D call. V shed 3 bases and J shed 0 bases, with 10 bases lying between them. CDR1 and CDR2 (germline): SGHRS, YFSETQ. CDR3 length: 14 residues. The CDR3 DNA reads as TGCGCCAGCAGCTCTCTTCCAGTCTCCTACGAGCAGTACTTC. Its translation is CASSSLPVSYEQYF.

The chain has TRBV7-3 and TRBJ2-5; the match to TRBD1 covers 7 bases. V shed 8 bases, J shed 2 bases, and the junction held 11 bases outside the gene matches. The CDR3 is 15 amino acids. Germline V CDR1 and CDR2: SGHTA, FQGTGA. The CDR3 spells CASGKMGRGQETQYF. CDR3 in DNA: TGTGCCAGCGGGAAAATGGGCAGGGGGCAAGAGACCCAGTACTTC.

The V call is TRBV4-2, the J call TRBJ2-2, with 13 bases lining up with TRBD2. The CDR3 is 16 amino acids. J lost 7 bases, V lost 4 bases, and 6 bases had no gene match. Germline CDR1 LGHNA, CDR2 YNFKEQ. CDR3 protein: CASSRRTSGSRGELFF. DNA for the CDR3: TGTGCCAGCAGCCGCCGGACTAGCGGGAGTCGCGGGGAGCTGTTTTTT.

CDR3 sequence reads: CASSPGLAGTGELFF. The CDR3 DNA sequence: TGTGCCAGCAGCCCCGGACTAGCGGGAACCGGGGAGCTGTTTTTT. The V and J genes are TRBV7-2 and TRBJ2-2; 12 positions agree with TRBD2. V shed 5 bases, J shed 5 bases, and the junction held 3 bases outside the gene matches. The CDR3 is 15 amino acids. Germline V gene lookup returns CDR1 SGHTA and CDR2 FQGNSA.

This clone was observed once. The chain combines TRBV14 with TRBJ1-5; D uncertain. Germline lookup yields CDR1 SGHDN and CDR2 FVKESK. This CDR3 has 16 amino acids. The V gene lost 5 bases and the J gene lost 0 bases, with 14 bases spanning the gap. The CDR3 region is CASSADKLYSNQPQHF. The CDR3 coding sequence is TGTGCCAGCAGCGCAGACAAGCTTTATAGCAATCAGCCCCAGCATTTT.

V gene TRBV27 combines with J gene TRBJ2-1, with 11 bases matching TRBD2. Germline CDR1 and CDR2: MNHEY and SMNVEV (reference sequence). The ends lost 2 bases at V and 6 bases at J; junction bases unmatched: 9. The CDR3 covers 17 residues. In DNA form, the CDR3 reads TGTGCCAGCAGTTTACTCATGCTAGCGGGGGGCCCCAATGAGCAGTTCTTC. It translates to CASSLLMLAGGPNEQFF.

CDR3 loop: CAWSVGGRETQYF. CDR3 coding DNA: TGTGCCTGGAGTGTAGGGGGTCGAGAGACCCAGTACTTC. V usage is TRBV30 and J usage is TRBJ2-5; D is perhaps TRBD1 (6 bases). CDR1 is GTSNPN and CDR2 is SVGIG in the germline V gene (reference sequence). Deletions cut 0 bases from V and 4 bases from J, with 9 bases between. The CDR3 totals 13 residues.

CDR3 region: CASSSDRGRNIQYF. The CDR3 coding sequence is TGTGCCAGCAGCTCGGACAGGGGGCGGAACATTCAGTACTTC. This chain joins TRBV7-2 and TRBJ2-4, with TRBD1 matching over 11 bases. The CDR3 loop spans 14 amino acids. Per the germline V gene, CDR1 is SGHTA and CDR2 is FQGNSA. V shed 4 bases and J 7 bases; nucleotides not matched to a gene: 3.

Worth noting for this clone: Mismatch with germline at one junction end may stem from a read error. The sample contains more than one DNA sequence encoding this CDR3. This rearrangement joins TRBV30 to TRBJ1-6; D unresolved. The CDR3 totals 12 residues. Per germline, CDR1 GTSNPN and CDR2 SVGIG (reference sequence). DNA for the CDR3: TGTGCCTGGAGTCAGAATAATTCCCCCCTCCACTTT. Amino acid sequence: CAWSQNNSPLHF.

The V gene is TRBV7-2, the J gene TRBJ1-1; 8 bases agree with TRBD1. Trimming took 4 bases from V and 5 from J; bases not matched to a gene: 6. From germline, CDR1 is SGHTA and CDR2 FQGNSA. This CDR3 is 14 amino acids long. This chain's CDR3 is CASSSTGVRTEAFF. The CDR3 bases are TGTGCCAGCAGCTCGACAGGGGTGAGAACTGAAGCTTTCTTT.

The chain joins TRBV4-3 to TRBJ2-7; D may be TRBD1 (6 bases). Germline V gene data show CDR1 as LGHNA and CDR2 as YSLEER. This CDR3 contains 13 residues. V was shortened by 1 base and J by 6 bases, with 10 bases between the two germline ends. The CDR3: CASSQVGQIEQYF. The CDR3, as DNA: TGCGCCAGCAGCCAAGTAGGACAGATCGAGCAGTACTTC.

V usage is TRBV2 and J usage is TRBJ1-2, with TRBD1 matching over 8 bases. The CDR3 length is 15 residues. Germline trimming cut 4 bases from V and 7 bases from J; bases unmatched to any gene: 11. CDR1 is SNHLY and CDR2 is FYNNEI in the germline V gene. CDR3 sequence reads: CASSVQLQGVSGYTF. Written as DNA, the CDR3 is TGTGCCAGCAGTGTCCAGTTACAGGGGGTGAGTGGCTACACCTTC. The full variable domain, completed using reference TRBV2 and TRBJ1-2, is EPEVTQTPSHQVTQMGQEVILRCVPISNHLYFYWYRQILGQKVEFLVSFYNNEISEKSEIFDDQFSVERPDGSNFTLKIRSTKLEDSAMYFCASSVQLQGVSGYTFGSGTRLTVV.

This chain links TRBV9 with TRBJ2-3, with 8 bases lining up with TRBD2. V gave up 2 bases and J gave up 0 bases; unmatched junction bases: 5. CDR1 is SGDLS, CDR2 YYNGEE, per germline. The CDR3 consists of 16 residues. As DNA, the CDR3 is TGTGCCAGCAGCGTGCTAGCGGGCCTTAGCACAGATACGCAGTATTTT. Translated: CASSVLAGLSTDTQYF.

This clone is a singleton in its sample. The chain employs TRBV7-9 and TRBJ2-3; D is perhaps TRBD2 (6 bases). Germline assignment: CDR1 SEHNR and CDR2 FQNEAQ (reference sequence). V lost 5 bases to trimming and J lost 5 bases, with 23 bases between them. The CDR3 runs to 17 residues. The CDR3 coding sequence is TGTGCCAGCAGCCGAGGGGCCGGGACTTCCGACGGAGATACGCAGTATTTT. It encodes CASSRGAGTSDGDTQYF.

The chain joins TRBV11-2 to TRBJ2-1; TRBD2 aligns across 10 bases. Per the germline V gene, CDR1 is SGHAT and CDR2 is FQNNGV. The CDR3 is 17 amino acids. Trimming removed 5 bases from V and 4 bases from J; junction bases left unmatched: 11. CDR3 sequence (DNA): TGTGCCAGCAGCCGTGGGAGCGGGGGGGCAGTATACAATGAGCAGTTCTTC. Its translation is CASSRGSGGAVYNEQFF.